Sequencing of this T cell receptor beta chain was carried out in a study of cytomegalovirus exposure and HLA in healthy donors. It was with 60 Vbeta and 13 Jbeta primers that the PCR ran. Sequencing used immunoSEQ multiplex PCR; TCRdb keeps in-frame clones, though not all of them. The repertoire holds just under 65,000 clones, with about four fifths as singletons. The CDR3 extends over 14 amino acids. The V end was cut by 6 bases, the J end by 4 bases, with 15 bases between. Germline-derived CDR1 and CDR2 are MNHNY and SVGAGI (reference sequence). Remarks on this clone: Its antigen is unidentified.

Points from the study as a whole: In an earlier analysis, about 87% or about 30%: the productive usage of most TCR beta V segments.

This TCR derives from a woman aged 25 to 39 in good health and CMV-seronegative. The chain links TRBV6-6 to TRBJ1-1; D possibly corresponds to TRBD1 (6 bases). What was sequenced was PBMCs. CDR3 region: CASRDPGETTEAFF. DNA for the CDR3: TGTGCCAGCAGGGATCCAGGGGAGACCACTGAAGCTTTCTTT.